This T cell receptor (beta chain) stems from a study of T-cell reconstitution after alpha-beta-depleted transplantation in children. A TCRbeta library incorporating unique molecular identifiers was prepared. Each CDR3 protein is one row after TCRdb ran MiXCR on the PCR reads. The repertoire consists of 450,000 to 550,000 distinct CDR3 sequences, with about 10% occurring once and the leading ten covering 11% to 15%. Points from the study as a whole: Newly produced T cells mostly accounted for T-cell counts and diversity one year post-transplant.

CDR3 length: 14 residues. V lost 5 bases and J lost 8; bases outside the gene matches: 7. Comment on this clonotype: Antigen specificity is unknown.

Specimen: PBMCs, mostly from graft donor cells, collected 180 days after TCRalphabeta/CD19-depleted stem cell transplant. The chain links TRBV12-3 or TRBV12-4 to TRBJ1-3, with 9 bases aligning to TRBD1. The receptor comes from a female patient between 2 and 15 years old who had a stem cell transplant for aplastic anemia, so the T cells may come from the graft donor. CDR3 region: CASSPPGQGHTIYF. The DNA of the CDR3 is TGTGCCAGCAGTCCACCGGGACAGGGACACACCATATATTTT.